Listed below are T cell receptor beta chains from one sample, sequenced in a study of blood T cell repertoires in COVID-19. Generated by immunoSEQ multiplex PCR, the TCRdb table keeps only in-frame clones and is missing some. The sample records fewer than 350,000 clones, 90% being singletons. Material for sequencing was peripheral blood. All receptors come from a woman in her twenties or thirties with COVID-19, enrolled during active disease. Each CDR3 is given with its conserved first and last residue. D genes are given only for firm matches. Clone size is stated in some rows and not others, as once, few, many or a class when expanded.

CASSTRIEQFF,TGTGCCAGCAGTACGCGGATTGAGCAGTTCTTC,.,11,TRBV6-5,TRBJ2-1,.
CASSLAAADEQYF,TGTGCCAGCAGCTTAGCTGCGGCCGACGAGCAGTACTTC,.,13,TRBV7-8,TRBJ2-7,.
CATSTSSSTDTQYF,TGTGCCACCAGTACTAGCTCTAGCACAGATACGCAGTATTTT,.,14,TRBV24-1,TRBJ2-3,.
CATSGDRGAYNEQFF,TGTGCCACCAGTGGTGACAGGGGAGCTTACAATGAGCAGTTCTTC,once,15,TRBV24-1,TRBJ2-1,TRBD1
CASRRGINTEAFF,TGCGCCAGCAGAAGGGGGATTAACACTGAAGCTTTCTTT,.,13,TRBV5-1,TRBJ1-1,.
CSASLSAGERNEQFF,TGCAGTGCTAGTCTCTCGGCGGGAGAACGAAATGAGCAGTTCTTC,few,15,TRBV20-1,TRBJ2-1,TRBD2
CASSERTGGQPQHF,TGTGCCAGCAGTGAACGGACAGGGGGACAGCCCCAGCATTTT,.,14,TRBV2,TRBJ1-5,TRBD1
CASSPRSTGSQYNEQFF,TGTGCCAGCAGCCCTCGGAGTACGGGGAGTCAGTACAATGAGCAGTTCTTC,.,17,TRBV7-9,TRBJ2-1,.
CASSTGLARRETQYF,TGTGCCAGCAGCACAGGACTAGCGCGACGAGAGACCCAGTACTTC,.,15,TRBV11-1,TRBJ2-5,TRBD2
CASSVFGTSANNEQFF,TGTGCCAGCAGCGTGTTCGGGACTAGCGCCAACAATGAGCAGTTCTTC,.,16,TRBV9,TRBJ2-1,TRBD2
CASSLGTATDDEQYF,TGTGCCAGCAGCCTGGGGACAGCGACCGATGACGAGCAGTACTTC,once,15,TRBV5-5,TRBJ2-7,TRBD1
CASSFWTSGRATGNIQYF,TGCGCCAGCAGCTTTTGGACTAGCGGGAGGGCAACGGGGAACATTCAGTACTTC,.,18,TRBV5-1,TRBJ2-4,TRBD2
CASSIRGQGSGQPQHF,TGTGCCAGTAGTATAAGAGGACAGGGTAGTGGTCAGCCCCAGCATTTT,.,16,TRBV19,TRBJ1-5,TRBD1
CASSRTSGNEQFF,TGCGCCAGCAGTCGGACTAGCGGAAATGAGCAGTTCTTC,.,13,TRBV4-1,TRBJ2-1,TRBD2
CASSPFEDQETQYF,TGTGCCAGCAGCCCCTTCGAGGATCAAGAGACCCAGTACTTC,.,14,TRBV3-1/TRBV3-2,TRBJ2-5,.
CASRAGGANTGELFF,TGCGCCAGCCGTGCAGGGGGAGCGAACACCGGGGAGCTGTTTTTT,once,15,TRBV10-1,TRBJ2-2,TRBD1
CASSLAGDTNTEAFF,TGCGCCAGCAGCTTGGCCGGGGACACCAACACTGAAGCTTTCTTT,.,15,TRBV5-1,TRBJ1-1,.
CASSVWTSGDEQFF,TGTGCCAGCAGCGTATGGACTAGCGGCGATGAGCAGTTCTTC,.,14,TRBV9,TRBJ2-1,TRBD2
CASRLQGALQPQHF,TGTGCCAGCAGGCTACAGGGGGCTCTTCAGCCCCAGCATTTT,.,14,TRBV6-6,TRBJ1-5,TRBD1
CTSSSRTSGVSTDTQYF,TGCACCAGCAGCTCCCGGACTAGCGGGGTTAGCACAGATACGCAGTATTTT,.,17,TRBV1,TRBJ2-3,.
CASSKQGPLATNTGELFF,TGTGCCAGCAGCAAACAGGGTCCCTTAGCTACGAACACCGGGGAGCTGTTTTTT,.,18,TRBV21-1,TRBJ2-2,.
CATSSGTGGGNTIYF,TGTGCCACCAGTTCCGGGACAGGGGGAGGAAACACCATATATTTT,.,15,TRBV24-1,TRBJ1-3,TRBD1
CASSAALADDPGDTQYF,TGTGCCAGCAGCGCCGCTTTAGCGGACGACCCAGGAGATACGCAGTATTTT,.,17,TRBV5-6,TRBJ2-3,.
CASSLQGGGTEAFF,TGTGCCAGCAGCTTACAGGGAGGCGGCACTGAAGCTTTCTTT,.,14,TRBV7-9,TRBJ1-1,.
CATSDRTGPNEKLFF,TGTGCCACCAGTGATCGGACAGGCCCTAATGAAAAACTGTTTTTT,.,15,TRBV24-1,TRBJ1-4,TRBD1
CSVEVSAGYGYTF,TGCAGCGTTGAAGTGAGTGCTGGCTATGGCTACACCTTC,.,13,TRBV29-1,TRBJ1-2,.
CASTTGGNEQFF,TGTGCCAGTACCACTGGAGGCAATGAGCAGTTCTTC,.,12,TRBV19,TRBJ2-1,.
CSVGYNQETQYF,TGCAGCGTTGGGTACAACCAAGAGACCCAGTACTTC,.,12,TRBV29-1,TRBJ2-5,.
CASSSTGRETEQYF,TGTGCCAGCAGCTCGACCGGGAGAGAGACCGAGCAGTACTTC,once,14,TRBV5-6,TRBJ2-7,.
CASSLWGGEETQYF,TGTGCCAGCAGCCTCTGGGGTGGGGAGGAGACCCAGTACTTC,.,14,TRBV9,TRBJ2-5,.
CASSPPGLAGDGGSYEQYF,TGTGCCAGCAGCCCCCCGGGACTAGCGGGAGATGGGGGCTCCTACGAGCAGTACTTC,.,19,TRBV5-4,TRBJ2-7,TRBD2
CASSLAGAGNQPQHF,TGTGCCAGCAGCTTGGCAGGGGCCGGCAATCAGCCCCAGCATTTT,.,15,TRBV5-6,TRBJ1-5,.